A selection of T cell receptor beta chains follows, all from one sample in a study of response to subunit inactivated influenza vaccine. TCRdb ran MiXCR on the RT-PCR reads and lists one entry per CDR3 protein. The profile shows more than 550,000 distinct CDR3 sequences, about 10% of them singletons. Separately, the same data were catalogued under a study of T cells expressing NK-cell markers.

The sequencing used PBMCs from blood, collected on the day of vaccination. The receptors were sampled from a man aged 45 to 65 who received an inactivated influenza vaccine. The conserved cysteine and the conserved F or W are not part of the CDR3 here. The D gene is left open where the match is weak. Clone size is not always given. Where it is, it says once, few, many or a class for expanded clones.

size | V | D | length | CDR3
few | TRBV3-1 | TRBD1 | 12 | ASSQDTGGFEQY
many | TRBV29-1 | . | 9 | SVRVWGEQF
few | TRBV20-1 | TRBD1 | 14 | SANQGQGIDLETQY
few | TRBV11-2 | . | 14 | ASSSKDRRWNNEQF
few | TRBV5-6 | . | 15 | ASSFGGRSVQFYGYT
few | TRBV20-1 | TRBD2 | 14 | SARDFASGRAGEQF
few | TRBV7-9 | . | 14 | ASSLVWVRDTGELF
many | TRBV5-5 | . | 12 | ASSGGRTYTEAF
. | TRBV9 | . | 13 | ASSVDGGGVYGYT
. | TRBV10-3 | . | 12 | AINGQRGFDTQY
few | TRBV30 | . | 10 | AWRSSGNTIY
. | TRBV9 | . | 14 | ASSDTGPRPTDTQY
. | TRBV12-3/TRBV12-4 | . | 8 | ASKGNEQF
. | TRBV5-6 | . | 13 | ASSSSNRFGNTIY
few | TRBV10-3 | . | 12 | AISVEGWGDTQY
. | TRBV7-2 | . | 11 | ASSLDLLAGKY
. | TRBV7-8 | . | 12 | ASSRVRGIDTQY
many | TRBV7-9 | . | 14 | ASSFVGGPAQETQY
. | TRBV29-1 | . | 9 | SVEDRAWAF
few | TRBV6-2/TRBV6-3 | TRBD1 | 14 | ASRSRKGQGFNEQY
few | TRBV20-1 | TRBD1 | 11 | SALGTEKNIQY
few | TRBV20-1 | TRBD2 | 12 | SARGGGGTDTQY
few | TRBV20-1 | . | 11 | SARGGTGYGYT
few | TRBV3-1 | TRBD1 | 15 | ASSQEGTALLKREQY
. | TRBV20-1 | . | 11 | SARFGGSEKLF
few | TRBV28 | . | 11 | ASRSTRPGTQY
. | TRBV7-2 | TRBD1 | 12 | ASSARQGNYEQY
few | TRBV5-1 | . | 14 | ASSQGHPLGNQPQH
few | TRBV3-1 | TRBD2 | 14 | ASRPTSGGYQETQY
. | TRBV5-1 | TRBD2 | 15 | ASSLALLAGGFREQF
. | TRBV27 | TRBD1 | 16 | ASSLSYRGVRDTGELF
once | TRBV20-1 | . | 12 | SAGQGGGAYEQY
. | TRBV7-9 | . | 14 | ASSPSFGPPYNEQF
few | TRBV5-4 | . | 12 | ASSSRDGLMAQY
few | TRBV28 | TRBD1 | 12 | ASGQGYLNQPQH
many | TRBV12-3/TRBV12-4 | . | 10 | ASSPPQGVYT
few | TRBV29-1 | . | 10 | SAAKGANEQY
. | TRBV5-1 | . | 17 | ASSLPAGLNKYSNQPQH
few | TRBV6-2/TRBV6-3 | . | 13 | ASLPGSPSNYGYT
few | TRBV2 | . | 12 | ASSEERSTGELF
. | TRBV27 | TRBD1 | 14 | ASRYRGTGQRETQY
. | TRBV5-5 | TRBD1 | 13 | ASSAFQGANTEAF
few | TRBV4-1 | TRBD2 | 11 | ASSLLAGYEQY
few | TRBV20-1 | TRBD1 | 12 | SALRQGASYEQY
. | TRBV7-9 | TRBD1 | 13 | ASRQGTGGYNEQF
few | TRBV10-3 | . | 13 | AIPEGAPANYGYT
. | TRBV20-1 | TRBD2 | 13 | SARKAGTSGDTQY
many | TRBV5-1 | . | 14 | ASSLPTSVVTDTQY
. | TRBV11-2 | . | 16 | ASSLVLRSGPTNEKLF
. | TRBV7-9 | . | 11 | ASSPEGHAKLF
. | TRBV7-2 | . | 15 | ASSYPTPGAAKNIQY
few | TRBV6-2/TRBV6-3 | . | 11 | ASSHGPTYEQY
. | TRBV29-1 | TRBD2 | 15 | SVDLGGGPYHRETQY
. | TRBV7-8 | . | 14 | ASSLVTSTPNEKLF